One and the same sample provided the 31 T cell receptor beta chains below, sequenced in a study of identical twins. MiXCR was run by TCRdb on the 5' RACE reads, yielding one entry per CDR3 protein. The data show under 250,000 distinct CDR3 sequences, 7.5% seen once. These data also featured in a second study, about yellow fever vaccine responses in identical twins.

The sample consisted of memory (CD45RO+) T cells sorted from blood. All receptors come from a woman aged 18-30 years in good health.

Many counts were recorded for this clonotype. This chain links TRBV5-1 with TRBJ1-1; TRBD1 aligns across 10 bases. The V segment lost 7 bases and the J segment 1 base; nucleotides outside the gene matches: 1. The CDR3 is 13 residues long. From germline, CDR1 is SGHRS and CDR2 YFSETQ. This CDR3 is CASRDRGNTEAFF. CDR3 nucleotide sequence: TGCGCCAGCCGGGACAGGGGGAACACTGAAGCTTTCTTT.

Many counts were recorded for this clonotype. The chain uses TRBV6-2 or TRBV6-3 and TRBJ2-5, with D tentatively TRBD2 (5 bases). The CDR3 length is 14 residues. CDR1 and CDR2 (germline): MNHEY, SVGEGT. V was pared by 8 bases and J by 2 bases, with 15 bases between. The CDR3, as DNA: TGTGCCAGCGTTCCTCAGGACTTTCAAGAGACCCAGTACTTC. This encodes CASVPQDFQETQYF.

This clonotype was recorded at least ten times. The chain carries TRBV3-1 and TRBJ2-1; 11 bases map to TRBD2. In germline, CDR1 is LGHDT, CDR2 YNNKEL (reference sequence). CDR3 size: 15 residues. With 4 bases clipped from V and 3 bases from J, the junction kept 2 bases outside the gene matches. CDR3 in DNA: TGTGCCAGCAGCCGGGGACTAGCGGACTACAATGAGCAGTTCTTC. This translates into CASSRGLADYNEQFF.

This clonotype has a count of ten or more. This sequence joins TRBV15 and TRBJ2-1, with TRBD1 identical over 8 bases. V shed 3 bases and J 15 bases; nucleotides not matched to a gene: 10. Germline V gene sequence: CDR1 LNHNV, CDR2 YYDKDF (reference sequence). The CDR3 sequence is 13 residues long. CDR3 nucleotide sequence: TGTGCCACCAGCAGGGACCAGGGGGCATATCCGTTCTTC. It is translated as CATSRDQGAYPFF.

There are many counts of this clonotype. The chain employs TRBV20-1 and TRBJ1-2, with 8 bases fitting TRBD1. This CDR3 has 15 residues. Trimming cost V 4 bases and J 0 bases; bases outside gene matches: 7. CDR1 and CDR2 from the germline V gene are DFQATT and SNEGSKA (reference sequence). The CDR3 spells CSATGQGRANYGYTF. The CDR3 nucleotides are TGCAGTGCTACTGGACAGGGCAGAGCTAACTATGGCTACACCTTC.

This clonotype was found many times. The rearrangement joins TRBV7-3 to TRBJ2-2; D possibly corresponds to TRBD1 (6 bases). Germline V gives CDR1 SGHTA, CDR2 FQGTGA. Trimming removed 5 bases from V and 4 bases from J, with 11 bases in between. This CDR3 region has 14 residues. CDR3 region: CASSVGQTTGELFF. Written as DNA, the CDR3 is TGTGCCAGCAGCGTCGGACAGACCACCGGGGAGCTGTTTTTT.

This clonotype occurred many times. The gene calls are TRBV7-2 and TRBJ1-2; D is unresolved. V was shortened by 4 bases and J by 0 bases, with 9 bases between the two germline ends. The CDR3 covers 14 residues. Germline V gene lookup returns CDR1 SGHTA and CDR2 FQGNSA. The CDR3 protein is CASSSLGPNYGYTF. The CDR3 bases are TGTGCCAGCAGCTCACTGGGCCCTAACTATGGCTACACCTTC. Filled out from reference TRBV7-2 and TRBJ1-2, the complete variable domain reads GAGVSQSPSNKVTEKGKDVELRCDPISGHTALYWYRQSLGQGLEFLIYFQGNSAPDKSGLPSDRFSAERTGGSVSTLTIQRTQQEDSAVYLCASSSLGPNYGYTFGSGTRLTVV.

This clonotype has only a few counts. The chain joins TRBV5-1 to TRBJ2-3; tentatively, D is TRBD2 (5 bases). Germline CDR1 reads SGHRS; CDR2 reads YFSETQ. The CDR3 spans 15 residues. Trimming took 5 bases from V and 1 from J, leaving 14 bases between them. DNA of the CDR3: TGCGCCAGCAGAATAAGTTTCGGGGGCACAGATACGCAGTATTTT. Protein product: CASRISFGGTDTQYF.

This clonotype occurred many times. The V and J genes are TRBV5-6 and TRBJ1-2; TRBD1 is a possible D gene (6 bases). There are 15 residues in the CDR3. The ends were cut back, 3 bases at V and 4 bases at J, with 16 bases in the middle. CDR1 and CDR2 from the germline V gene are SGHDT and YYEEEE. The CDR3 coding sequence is TGTGCCAGCAGCTCCCCTCCAGGGGAGGGCTATGGCTACACCTTC. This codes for CASSSPPGEGYGYTF.

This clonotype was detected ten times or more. The CDR3 nucleotides are TGTGCCAGCACAAACATGGATGAGCAGTTCTTC. It yields the protein CASTNMDEQFF. V and J are TRBV27 and TRBJ2-1; D is uncertain. The ends were cut back, 7 bases at V and 8 bases at J, with 9 bases in the middle. The length of the CDR3 is 11 residues. CDR1 is MNHEY, CDR2 SMNVEV, per germline (reference sequence).

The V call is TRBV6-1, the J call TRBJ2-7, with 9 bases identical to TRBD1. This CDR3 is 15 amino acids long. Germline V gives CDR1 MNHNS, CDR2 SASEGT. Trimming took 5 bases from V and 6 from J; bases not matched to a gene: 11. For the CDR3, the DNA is TGTGCCAGCAGTCCTAAACGGGACAGGGTTCGCGAGCAGTACTTC. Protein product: CASSPKRDRVREQYF.

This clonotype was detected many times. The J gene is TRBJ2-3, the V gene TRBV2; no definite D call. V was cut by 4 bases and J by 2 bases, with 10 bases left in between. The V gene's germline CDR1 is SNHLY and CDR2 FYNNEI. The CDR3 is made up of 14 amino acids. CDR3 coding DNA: TGTGCCAGCAGTGTAGGCAGCTTCACAGATACGCAGTATTTT. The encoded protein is CASSVGSFTDTQYF.

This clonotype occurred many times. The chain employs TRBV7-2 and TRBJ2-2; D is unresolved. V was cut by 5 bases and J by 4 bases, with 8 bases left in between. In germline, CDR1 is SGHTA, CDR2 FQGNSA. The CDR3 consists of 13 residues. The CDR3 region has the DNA TGTGCCAGCAGCATTAGGACCACCGGGGAGCTGTTTTTT. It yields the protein CASSIRTTGELFF.

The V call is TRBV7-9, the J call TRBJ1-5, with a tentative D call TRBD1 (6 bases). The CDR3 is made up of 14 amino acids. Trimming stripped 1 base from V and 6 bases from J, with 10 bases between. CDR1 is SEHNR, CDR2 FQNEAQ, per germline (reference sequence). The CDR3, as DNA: TGTGCCAGCAGCTTAGGACAGGCGGGTCAGCCCCAGCATTTT. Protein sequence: CASSLGQAGQPQHF.

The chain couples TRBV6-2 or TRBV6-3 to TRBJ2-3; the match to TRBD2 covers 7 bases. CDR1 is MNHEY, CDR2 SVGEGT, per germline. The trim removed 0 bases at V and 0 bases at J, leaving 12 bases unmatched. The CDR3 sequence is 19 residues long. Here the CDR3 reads CASSYSRSGATSSTDTQYF. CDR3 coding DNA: TGTGCCAGCAGTTACTCCCGCAGCGGGGCCACCTCTAGCACAGATACGCAGTATTTT.

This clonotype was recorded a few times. The CDR3 nucleotides read TGTGCCAGCAGTTTTATGGGTCTGTCCTACGAGCAGTACTTC. It is translated as CASSFMGLSYEQYF. This chain connects TRBV28 to TRBJ2-7; D is ambiguous. There are 14 residues in the CDR3. V was trimmed by 3 bases and J by 1 base, leaving 10 bases between them. Germline V gene lookup returns CDR1 MDHEN and CDR2 SYDVKM.

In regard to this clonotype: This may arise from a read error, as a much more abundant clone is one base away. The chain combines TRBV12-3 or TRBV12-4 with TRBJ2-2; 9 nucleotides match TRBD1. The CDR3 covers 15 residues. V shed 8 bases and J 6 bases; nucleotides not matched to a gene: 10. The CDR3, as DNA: TGTGCCAGCGGAACCGCACAGGGGGCATCCGGGGAGCTGTTTTTT. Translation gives CASGTAQGASGELFF.

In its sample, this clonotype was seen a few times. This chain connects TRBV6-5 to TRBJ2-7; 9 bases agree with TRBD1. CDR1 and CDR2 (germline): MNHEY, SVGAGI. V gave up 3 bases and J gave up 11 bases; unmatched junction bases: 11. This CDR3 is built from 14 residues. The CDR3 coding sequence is TGTGCCAGCAGTTATTCCCGGGACAGGGTCGTTGAGTACTTC. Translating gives CASSYSRDRVVEYF.

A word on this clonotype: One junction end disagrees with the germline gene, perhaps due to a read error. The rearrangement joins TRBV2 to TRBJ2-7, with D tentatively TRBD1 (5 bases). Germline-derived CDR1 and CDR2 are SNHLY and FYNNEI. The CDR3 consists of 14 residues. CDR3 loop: CAGSNYQGTYEQYF. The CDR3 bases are TGTGCCGGCAGCAACTACCAGGGTACCTACGAGCAGTACTTC.

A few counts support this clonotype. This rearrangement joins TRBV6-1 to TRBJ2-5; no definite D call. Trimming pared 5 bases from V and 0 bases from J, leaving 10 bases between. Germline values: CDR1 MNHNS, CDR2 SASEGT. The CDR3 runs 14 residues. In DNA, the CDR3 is TGTGCCAGCAGTCGGTCCCGGTACCAAGAGACCCAGTACTTC. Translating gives CASSRSRYQETQYF.

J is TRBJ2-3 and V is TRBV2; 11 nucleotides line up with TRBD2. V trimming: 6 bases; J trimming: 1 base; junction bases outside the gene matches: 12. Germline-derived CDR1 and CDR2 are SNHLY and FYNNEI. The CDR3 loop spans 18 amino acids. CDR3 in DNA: TGTGCCAGCAGCCGGACTAGCGGGTCTCTACCCGGCACAGATACGCAGTATTTT. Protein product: CASSRTSGSLPGTDTQYF. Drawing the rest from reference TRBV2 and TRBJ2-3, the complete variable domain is EPEVTQTPSHQVTQMGQEVILRCVPISNHLYFYWYRQILGQKVEFLVSFYNNEISEKSEIFDDQFSVERPDGSNFTLKIRSTKLEDSAMYFCASSRTSGSLPGTDTQYFGPGTRLTVL.

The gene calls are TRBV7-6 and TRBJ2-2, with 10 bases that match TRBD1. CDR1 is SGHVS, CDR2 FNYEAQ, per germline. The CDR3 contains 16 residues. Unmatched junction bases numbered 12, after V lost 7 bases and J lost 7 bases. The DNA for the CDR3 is TGTGCCAGCACCCAGCCGGGACAGGGGTTTGTCGGGGAGCTGTTTTTT. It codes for CASTQPGQGFVGELFF.

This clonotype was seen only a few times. DNA of the CDR3: TGTGCCCACGGCAGGGACAACACCGGGGAGCTGTTTTTT. Translated: CAHGRDNTGELFF. The rearrangement links TRBV28 to TRBJ2-2; TRBD1 or TRBD2 may be the D gene (5 bases each). Trimming stripped 11 bases from V and 2 bases from J, with 12 bases between. Germline CDR1 reads MDHEN; CDR2 reads SYDVKM. This CDR3 is built from 13 residues.

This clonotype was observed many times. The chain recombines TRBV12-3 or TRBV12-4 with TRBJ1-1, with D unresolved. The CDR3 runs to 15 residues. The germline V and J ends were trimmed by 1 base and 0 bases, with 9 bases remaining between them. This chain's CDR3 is CASSLVPGMNTEAFF. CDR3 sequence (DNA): TGTGCCAGCAGTTTAGTACCGGGAATGAACACTGAAGCTTTCTTT.

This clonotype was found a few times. As DNA, the CDR3 is TGTGCCAGCAGCTTAGACCACTTAGCCCAGGGGTATTTT. Protein product: CASSLDHLAQGYF. This sequence joins TRBV7-9 and TRBJ2-3; weak D call: TRBD1 (5 bases). Trimming took off 1 base at V and 14 bases at J, with 16 bases between the two ends. This CDR3 spans 13 amino acids. CDR1 and CDR2 (germline): SEHNR, FQNEAQ (reference sequence).

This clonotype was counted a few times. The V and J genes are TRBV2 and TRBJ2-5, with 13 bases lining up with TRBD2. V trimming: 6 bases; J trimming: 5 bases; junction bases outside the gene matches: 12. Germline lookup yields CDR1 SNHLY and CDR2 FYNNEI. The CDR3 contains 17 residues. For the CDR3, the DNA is TGTGCCAGCAGGCGACTAGCGGGAGGCGTAGTCCCCGAGACCCAGTACTTC. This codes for CASRRLAGGVVPETQYF.

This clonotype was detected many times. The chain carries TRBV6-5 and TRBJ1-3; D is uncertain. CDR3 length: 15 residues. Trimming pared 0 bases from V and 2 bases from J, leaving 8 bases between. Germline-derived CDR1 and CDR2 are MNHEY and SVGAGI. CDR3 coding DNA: TGTGCCAGCAGTTACTCGAGTGGCACTGGAAACACCATATATTTT. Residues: CASSYSSGTGNTIYF.

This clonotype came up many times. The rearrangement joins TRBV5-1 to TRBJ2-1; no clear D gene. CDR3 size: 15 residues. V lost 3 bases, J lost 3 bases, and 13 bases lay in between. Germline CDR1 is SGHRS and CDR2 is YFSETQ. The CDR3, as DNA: TGCGCCAGCAGCTCCCCGCGATCGGACTACAATGAGCAGTTCTTC. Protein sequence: CASSSPRSDYNEQFF.

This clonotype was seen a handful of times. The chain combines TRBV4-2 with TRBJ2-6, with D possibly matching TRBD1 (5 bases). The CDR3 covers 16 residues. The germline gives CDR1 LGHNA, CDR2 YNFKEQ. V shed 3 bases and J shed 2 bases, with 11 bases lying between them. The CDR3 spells CASSHQGSTGANVLTF. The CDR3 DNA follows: TGTGCCAGCAGCCACCAGGGTAGTACTGGGGCCAACGTCCTGACTTTC.

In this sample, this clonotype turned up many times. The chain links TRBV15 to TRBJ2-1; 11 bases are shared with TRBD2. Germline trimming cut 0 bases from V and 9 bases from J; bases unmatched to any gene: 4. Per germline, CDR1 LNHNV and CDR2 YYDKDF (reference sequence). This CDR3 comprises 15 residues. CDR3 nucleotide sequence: TGTGCCACCAGCAGAGATACTAGCGGGAGTACTGAGCAGTTCTTC. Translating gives CATSRDTSGSTEQFF.

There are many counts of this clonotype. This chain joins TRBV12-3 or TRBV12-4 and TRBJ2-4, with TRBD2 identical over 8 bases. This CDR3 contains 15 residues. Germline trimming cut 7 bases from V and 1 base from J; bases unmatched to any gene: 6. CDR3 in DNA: TGTGCCAGCACTCTCGGGGGGGGGGCCAAAAACATTCAGTACTTC. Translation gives CASTLGGGAKNIQYF.